This T cell receptor beta chain is from a study of CD8 T cells in ankylosing spondylitis. Study-wide results and limits: In ankylosing spondylitis blood, a motif of roughly 8 highly homologous TCR beta variants appeared characteristic.

A remark on this clonotype: Its antigen is not known.

TCR beta libraries were made by quantitative 5'-RACE with molecular barcodes. TCRdb reprocessed the 5' RACE reads with MiXCR, giving one entry per CDR3 protein. The sample contains about 36,000 distinct CDR3 sequences, around an eighth of which appear only once. This CDR3 has 12 residues. Deletions cut 3 bases from V and 2 bases from J, with 4 bases between. The TCR was taken from a male donor with ankylosing spondylitis. Sequencing was done on a sample of synovial fluid, either unsorted or a sorted T cell fraction (not recorded which). The genes are TRBV12-3 or TRBV12-4 and TRBJ1-1, with D unresolved. The DNA for the CDR3 is TGTGCCAGCAGTTTTTCCAACACTGAAGCTTTCTTT. Its protein product is CASSFSNTEAFF.